This T cell receptor beta chain came from a study of blood T cells in healthy people across ages. Germline V CDR1 and CDR2: LGHNA, YSLEER. The CDR3 totals 13 residues. Trimming pared 1 base from V and 6 bases from J, leaving 8 bases between. PCR was performed a second time for roughly 6 to 12 cycles using a sample-barcoded 5' primer and a J-beta primer mix. MiXCR was run by TCRdb on the 5' RACE reads, yielding one entry per CDR3 protein. The sample lists over 1,200,000 distinct CDR3 sequences, approximately 60% occurring once. Overall study findings and caveats: No one knew whether donors had CMV, which possibly confounded expanded clonotype changes. Diversity estimated from one million T cells was considered an underestimate.

With regard to this clonotype: Its specificity is not known.

The V and J genes are TRBV4-3 and TRBJ2-3; D is possibly TRBD2 (6 bases). The sample was blood. The receptor's source is a man younger than 35 in good health. CDR3 residues: CASSQGTTDTQYF. The CDR3 DNA sequence: TGCGCCAGCAGCCAAGGGACTACGGATACGCAGTATTTT.